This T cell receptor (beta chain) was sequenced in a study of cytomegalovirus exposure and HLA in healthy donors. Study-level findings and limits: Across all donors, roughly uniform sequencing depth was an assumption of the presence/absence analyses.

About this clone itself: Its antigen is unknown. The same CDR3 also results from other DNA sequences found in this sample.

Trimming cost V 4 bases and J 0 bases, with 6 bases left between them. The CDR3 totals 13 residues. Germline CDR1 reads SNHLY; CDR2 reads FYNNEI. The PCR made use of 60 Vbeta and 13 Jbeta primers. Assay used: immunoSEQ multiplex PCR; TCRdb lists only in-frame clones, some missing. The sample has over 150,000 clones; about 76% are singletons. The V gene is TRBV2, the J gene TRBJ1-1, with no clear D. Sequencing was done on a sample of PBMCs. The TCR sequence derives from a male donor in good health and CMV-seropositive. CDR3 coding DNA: TGTGCCAGCAGTGGGAGACTGAACACTGAAGCTTTCTTT. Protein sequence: CASSGRLNTEAFF.